The 22 T cell receptor beta chains reported below all come from one sample, sequenced in a study of T-cell reconstitution after alpha-beta-depleted transplantation in children. It was with unique molecular identifiers that the TCRbeta library was prepared. TCRdb passed the PCR reads through MiXCR, listing each CDR3 protein once. In the table there are 250,000 to 300,000 distinct CDR3 sequences, about a tenth of which are singletons. Sequencing was performed on PBMCs, taken before TCRalphabeta/CD19-depleted stem cell transplant. These receptors were collected from a boy less than two years old with acute myeloid leukemia, due to receive a stem cell transplant.

This clonotype appeared many times. The chain recombines TRBV3-1 with TRBJ2-6; no firm D call. The germline gives CDR1 LGHDT, CDR2 YNNKEL (reference sequence). V was clipped by 4 bases and J by 5 bases, with 9 bases between them. CDR3 size: 14 residues. The CDR3 here is CASSPTLRANVLTF. CDR3 DNA: TGTGCCAGCAGCCCCACCCTTCGGGCCAACGTCCTGACTTTC.

This clonotype was seen at least ten times. The chain employs TRBV27 and TRBJ2-2; tentative D call: TRBD1 (6 bases). Between the trimmed V and J ends, which lost 6 bases and 2 bases, there was a span of 13 bases. From germline, CDR1 is MNHEY and CDR2 SMNVEV (reference sequence). This CDR3 spans 15 amino acids. CDR3 nucleotide sequence: TGTGCCAGCAGCTACTACAGGGATAACACCGGGGAGCTGTTTTTT. Protein product: CASSYYRDNTGELFF.

This clonotype was seen many times. J is TRBJ2-5 and V is TRBV7-2, with TRBD2 matching 10 bases. Germline CDR1 reads SGHTA; CDR2 reads FQGNSA. V lost 5 bases to trimming and J lost 5 bases; unmatched junction nucleotides: 8. The CDR3 loop spans 15 amino acids. The CDR3 region is CASSPLAGVGETQYF. In DNA, the CDR3 is TGTGCCAGCAGCCCCCTAGCGGGAGTTGGGGAGACCCAGTACTTC.

Remarks on this clonotype: One base away lies a much larger clone, so this may be a sequencing read error. V and J are TRBV20-1 and TRBJ1-5; maybe TRBD1 (6 bases). V shed 6 bases and J shed 3 bases, with 12 bases lying between them. CDR3 size: 13 residues. Per the germline V gene, CDR1 is DFQATT and CDR2 is SNEGSKA (reference sequence). CDR3 nucleotides: TGCAGTGCCGACAGGAGCATCAATCAGCCCCAGCATTTT. It codes for CSADRSINQPQHF.

This clonotype was counted ten times or more. This rearrangement joins TRBV27 to TRBJ1-1, with TRBD1 as a possible D gene (5 bases). The length of the CDR3 is 13 residues. The germline V gene has CDR1 MNHEY and CDR2 SMNVEV (reference sequence). V lost 4 bases, J lost 4 bases, and 10 bases lay in between. This CDR3 reads CASSSRAGTEAFF. The CDR3 DNA follows: TGTGCCAGCAGTTCCAGGGCGGGCACTGAAGCTTTCTTT.

This clonotype was recorded many times. This chain links TRBV4-3 with TRBJ1-1; D gene ambiguous. The ends were cut back, 0 bases at V and 0 bases at J, with 8 bases in the middle. Looked up from germline, CDR1 is LGHNA and CDR2 is YSLEER. The CDR3 extends over 15 amino acids. In DNA form, the CDR3 reads TGCGCCAGCAGCCAAGATCCCCCTATGAACACTGAAGCTTTCTTT. Amino acid sequence: CASSQDPPMNTEAFF.

This clonotype occurred many times. The gene calls are TRBV29-1 and TRBJ1-1; possibly TRBD1 for D (6 bases). The V and J ends lost 4 bases and 1 base respectively, with 13 bases between them. The CDR3 is 14 residues long. In germline, CDR1 is SQVTM, CDR2 ANQGSEA. In nucleotides, the CDR3 is TGCAGCGTTGCCGCAGGGGCGGCGAACACTGAAGCTTTCTTT. The encoded protein is CSVAAGAANTEAFF.

This clonotype was found many times. The gene calls are TRBV15 and TRBJ2-1, with 8 bases lining up with TRBD1. Trimming removed 5 bases from V and 7 bases from J; junction bases left unmatched: 7. Germline CDR1 is LNHNV and CDR2 is YYDKDF (reference sequence). The CDR3 spans 14 residues. The CDR3 reads CATSQGASWNEQFF. The CDR3 region has the DNA TGTGCCACCAGCCAGGGGGCTAGCTGGAATGAGCAGTTCTTC.

The table lists this clonotype with many counts. The chain links TRBV10-3 to TRBJ2-7, with 10 bases aligning to TRBD2. This CDR3 contains 14 residues. V lost 2 bases to trimming and J lost 4 bases; unmatched junction nucleotides: 2. Germline V CDR1 and CDR2: ENHRY, SYGVKD. The CDR3: CAISEASGSYEQYF. CDR3 DNA: TGTGCCATCAGTGAGGCTAGCGGGAGTTACGAGCAGTACTTC.

Many counts were recorded for this clonotype. The rearrangement uses TRBV7-3 and TRBJ1-2, with TRBD1 as a possible D gene (5 bases). V lost 5 bases and J 3 bases, leaving 10 bases between the germline ends. Germline loops: CDR1 SGHTA, CDR2 FQGTGA. CDR3 length: 13 residues. For the CDR3, the DNA is TGTGCCAGCAGCCCCGGGACGGACTATGGCTACACCTTC. The encoded protein is CASSPGTDYGYTF.

The chain couples TRBV21-1 to TRBJ2-7; whether TRBD1, the table's D call, matches the DNA was not checked. TRBV21-1 is a pseudogene segment. CDR3 length: 14 amino acids. CDR3 amino acids: CASSIQVFTYEQYF. The CDR3 region has the DNA TGTGCCAGCAGTATACAGGTGTTTACCTACGAGCAGTACTTC.

This clonotype was observed many times. This chain uses TRBV7-3 with TRBJ2-2; D tentatively reads TRBD1 or TRBD2 (5 bases each). This CDR3 has 15 amino acids. Germline CDR1 SGHTA, CDR2 FQGTGA. The germline V and J ends were trimmed by 4 bases and 7 bases, with 16 bases remaining between them. CDR3 sequence (DNA): TGTGCCAGCAGCTACATTGGAGAGGGGAGCGGGGAGCTGTTTTTT. Translation gives CASSYIGEGSGELFF.

This clonotype was seen many times. The CDR3: CASSRAPGQGNEQYF. The CDR3 region has the DNA TGTGCCAGCAGCCGCGCTCCGGGACAGGGAAACGAGCAGTACTTC. The V gene is TRBV7-2, the J gene TRBJ2-7; 9 bases are a match to TRBD1. With V trimmed by 5 bases and J by 5 bases, 10 bases remained unmatched. Germline CDR1 SGHTA, CDR2 FQGNSA. The CDR3 is 15 residues long.

A few counts support this clonotype. V gene TRBV12-3 or TRBV12-4 combines with J gene TRBJ1-6; D call uncertain. This CDR3 region has 14 residues. V shed 1 base and J shed 7 bases, with 8 bases lying between them. In DNA, the CDR3 is TGTGCCAGCAGTTTAGAAATAGGGAATTCACCCCTCCACTTT. This translates into CASSLEIGNSPLHF.

This clonotype appeared many times. The chain is built from TRBV5-6 and TRBJ1-2; unclear D gene. This CDR3 contains 17 residues. V was trimmed by 0 bases and J by 0 bases, leaving 15 bases between them. In germline, CDR1 is SGHDT, CDR2 YYEEEE. Here the CDR3 reads CASSLGRSWAPNYGYTF. CDR3 coding DNA: TGTGCCAGCAGCTTGGGACGATCTTGGGCCCCTAACTATGGCTACACCTTC.

The chain combines TRBV6-2 or TRBV6-3 with TRBJ2-1, with TRBD2 identical over 9 bases. The V segment lost 7 bases and the J segment 4 bases; nucleotides outside the gene matches: 14. The CDR3 consists of 17 residues. CDR1 MNHEY and CDR2 SVGEGT come from the germline V gene. CDR3 nucleotides: TGTGCCAGCACCCTCCGGCGGGGGGGCGCGGATTACAATGAGCAGTTCTTC. This sequence encodes CASTLRRGGADYNEQFF.

This clonotype was seen repeatedly, ten times or more. The gene calls are TRBV28 and TRBJ1-1; 8 positions agree with TRBD1. CDR1 is MDHEN and CDR2 is SYDVKM in the germline V gene. The length of the CDR3 is 15 residues. V lost 0 bases and J lost 11; bases outside the gene matches: 11. DNA for the CDR3: TGTGCCAGCAGTTTATGGGGGGACAGGAGAAAGGGGGCTTTCTTT. Its translation is CASSLWGDRRKGAFF.

V gene TRBV20-1 combines with J gene TRBJ2-1; 16 bases agree with TRBD2. The V gene's germline CDR1 is DFQATT and CDR2 SNEGSKA (reference sequence). CDR3 length: 18 amino acids. The J segment lost 1 base and the V segment lost 5 bases, leaving 8 bases of the junction unmatched. CDR3 sequence (DNA): TGCAGTGCTCCGATGGGGACTAGCGGGAGGGGGTCCTACAATGAGCAGTTCTTC. It yields the protein CSAPMGTSGRGSYNEQFF.

This clonotype occurred many times. The rearrangement links TRBV7-8 to TRBJ2-1; weak D call: TRBD2 (6 bases). The CDR3 contains 15 residues. The V gene's germline CDR1 is SGHVS and CDR2 FQNEAQ. Trimming stripped 0 bases from V and 5 bases from J, with 11 bases between. CDR3 sequence reads: CASSLACGADNEQFF. CDR3 coding DNA: TGTGCCAGCAGCTTAGCTTGCGGGGCGGACAATGAGCAGTTCTTC.

This clonotype was counted between two and nine times. The chain couples TRBV12-3 or TRBV12-4 to TRBJ2-7; either TRBD1 or TRBD2 may fit D (5 bases each). The CDR3 runs to 16 residues. With 1 base removed from V and 1 base from J, the gap between germline ends came to 14 bases. The CDR3 DNA reads TGTGCCAGCAGTTTAGGGTTTGGGACCGAGTCCTACGAGCAGTACTTC. Amino acids: CASSLGFGTESYEQYF.

This clonotype occurred many times. J is TRBJ2-1 and V is TRBV7-6; 12 bases map to TRBD2. Germline-derived CDR1 and CDR2 are SGHVS and FNYEAQ. The CDR3 is 17 amino acids. The V segment lost 0 bases and the J segment 6 bases; nucleotides outside the gene matches: 6. The CDR3 protein is CASSLAGTSGYINEQFF. CDR3 in DNA: TGTGCCAGCAGCTTAGCGGGGACTAGCGGGTATATCAATGAGCAGTTCTTC.

This clonotype was found many times. The chain has TRBV28 and TRBJ1-5; 11 bases align to TRBD1. Germline loops: CDR1 MDHEN, CDR2 SYDVKM. The V gene end was trimmed by 7 bases and the J gene end by 2 bases; junction bases not matched to a gene: 13. CDR3 length: 18 amino acids. Here the CDR3 reads CASTLPPWTGGGNQPQHF. The CDR3 DNA reads TGTGCCAGCACCCTGCCCCCATGGACAGGGGGCGGCAATCAGCCCCAGCATTTT.